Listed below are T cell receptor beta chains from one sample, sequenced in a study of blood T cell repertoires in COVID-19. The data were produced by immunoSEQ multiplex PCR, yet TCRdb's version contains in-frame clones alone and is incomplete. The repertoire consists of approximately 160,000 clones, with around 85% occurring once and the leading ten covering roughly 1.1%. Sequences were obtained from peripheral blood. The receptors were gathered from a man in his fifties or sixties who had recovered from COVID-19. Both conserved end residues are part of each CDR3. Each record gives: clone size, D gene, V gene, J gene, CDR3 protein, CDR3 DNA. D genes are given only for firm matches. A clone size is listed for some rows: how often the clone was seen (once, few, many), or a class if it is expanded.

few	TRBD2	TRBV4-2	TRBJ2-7	CASSQDPREGRPYF	TGTGCCAGCAGCCAAGATCCACGGGAGGGTCGGCCGTACTTC
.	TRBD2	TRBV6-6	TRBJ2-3	CASSRSGLAGRDTQYF	TGTGCCAGCAGCCGCTCTGGACTAGCGGGGCGAGATACGCAGTATTTT
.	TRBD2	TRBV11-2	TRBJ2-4	CASSLDPGRGGIQYF	TGTGCCAGCAGCTTAGATCCCGGGAGGGGGGGCATTCAGTACTTC
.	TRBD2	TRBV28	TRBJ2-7	CASTAGGEGDPLVDF	TGTGCCAGCACCGCCGGGGGGGAGGGTGACCCTTTAGTGGACTTC
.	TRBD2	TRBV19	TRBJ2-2	CVGGGLAATGELFF	TGTGTCGGGGGGGGACTAGCGGCCACCGGGGAGCTGTTTTTT
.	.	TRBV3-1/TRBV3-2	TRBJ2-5	CASSPDLQETQYF	TGTGCCAGCAGCCCGGACTTGCAAGAGACCCAGTACTTC
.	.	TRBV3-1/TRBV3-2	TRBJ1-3	CASSQEFGDTIYF	TGTGCCAGCAGCCAAGAGTTCGGAGACACCATATATTTT
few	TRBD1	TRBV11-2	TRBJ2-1	CASSFSQGALRSNEQFF	TGTGCCAGCAGCTTCTCGCAGGGGGCGCTCAGAAGCAATGAGCAGTTCTTC
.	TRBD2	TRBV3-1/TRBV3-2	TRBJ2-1	CASSPEASGGPYYNEQFF	TGTGCCAGCAGCCCTGAGGCCAGCGGGGGGCCCTACTACAATGAGCAGTTCTTC
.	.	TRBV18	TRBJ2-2	CASSPVAPNTGELFF	TGTGCCAGCTCACCCGTGGCCCCGAACACCGGGGAGCTGTTTTTT
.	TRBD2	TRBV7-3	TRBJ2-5	CASSLIVPLVGGGVLLYQETQYF	TGTGCCAGCAGCTTAATTGTACCCCTAGTTGGCGGGGGGGTACTATTGTACCAAGAGACCCAGTACTTC
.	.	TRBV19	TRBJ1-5	CASSIESGNQPQHF	TGTGCCAGTAGTATAGAATCGGGCAATCAGCCCCAGCATTTT
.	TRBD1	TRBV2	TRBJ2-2	CASSGTGNTGELFF	TGTGCCAGCAGTGGGACAGGGAACACCGGGGAGCTGTTTTTT
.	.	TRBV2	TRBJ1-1	CASSEWRGSNTEAFF	TGTGCCAGCAGTGAATGGAGGGGTTCGAACACTGAAGCTTTCTTT
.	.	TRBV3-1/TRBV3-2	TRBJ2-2	CASSQVAGATGELFF	TGTGCCAGCAGCCAAGTGGCGGGGGCCACCGGGGAGCTGTTTTTT
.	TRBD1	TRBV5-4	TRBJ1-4	CASSRDRGSYEKLFF	TGTGCCAGCAGCAGGGACAGGGGGTCCTACGAAAAACTGTTTTTT
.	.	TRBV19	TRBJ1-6	CASSIGSVSGYNSPLHF	TGTGCCAGTAGTATAGGCTCTGTGTCAGGGTATAATTCACCCCTCCACTTT
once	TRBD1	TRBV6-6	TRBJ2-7	CASLTGTGGNEQYF	TGTGCCAGCCTTACCGGGACAGGGGGGAACGAGCAGTACTTC
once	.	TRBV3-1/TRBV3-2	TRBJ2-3	CASSQVSGSSTDTQYF	TGTGCCAGCAGCCAAGTTAGCGGCTCTAGCACAGATACGCAGTATTTT
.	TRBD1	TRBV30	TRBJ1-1	CAWQQQGVAFF	TGTGCCTGGCAACAGCAGGGGGTAGCTTTCTTT
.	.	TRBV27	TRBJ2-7	CASSSLGASSYEQYF	TGTGCCAGCAGTTCCCTGGGTGCTAGCTCCTACGAGCAGTACTTC
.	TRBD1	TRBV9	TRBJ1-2	CASSGGTVPNYGYTF	TGTGCCAGCAGCGGCGGGACAGTTCCTAACTATGGCTACACCTTC
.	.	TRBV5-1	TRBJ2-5	CASGPLHSEYF	TGCGCCAGCGGCCCCCTCCATAGCGAGTACTTC
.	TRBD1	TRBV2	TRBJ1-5	CASSPDRGSGQPQHF	TGTGCCAGCAGTCCGGACAGGGGATCGGGGCAGCCCCAGCATTTT
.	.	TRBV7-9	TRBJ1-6	CASSFRNSPLHF	TGTGCCAGCAGCTTCAGGAATTCACCCCTCCACTTT
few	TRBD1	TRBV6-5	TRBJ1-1	CASSYSVGQGNTEAFF	TGTGCCAGCAGTTACTCCGTGGGACAGGGGAACACTGAAGCTTTCTTT
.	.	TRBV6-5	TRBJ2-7	CASSYRGQGIAEQYF	TGTGCCAGCAGTTACAGAGGGCAGGGGATCGCCGAGCAGTACTTC
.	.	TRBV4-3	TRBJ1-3	CASSQQTGHSGNTIYF	TGCGCCAGCAGCCAACAGACAGGACACTCTGGAAACACCATATATTTT
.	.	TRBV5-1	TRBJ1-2	CASSLDSDYGYTF	TGCGCCAGCAGCTTGGACAGTGACTATGGCTACACCTTC
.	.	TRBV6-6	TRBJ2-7	CASSYAREWENEQYF	TGTGCCAGCAGTTACGCCCGGGAGTGGGAGAACGAGCAGTACTTC
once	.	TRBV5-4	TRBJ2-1	CASSRKAQSSYNEQFF	TGTGCCAGCAGTCGAAAGGCACAGAGCTCCTACAATGAGCAGTTCTTC
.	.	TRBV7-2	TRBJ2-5	CASSPSAAQGEETQYF	TGTGCCAGCAGCCCATCGGCGGCGCAGGGCGAAGAGACCCAGTACTTC
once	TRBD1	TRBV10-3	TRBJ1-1	CAISESQGAGEAFF	TGTGCCATCAGTGAGTCCCAGGGGGCAGGTGAAGCTTTCTTT
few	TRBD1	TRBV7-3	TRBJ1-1	CASSFGQGENTEAFF	TGTGCCAGCAGCTTTGGTCAGGGGGAGAACACTGAAGCTTTCTTT
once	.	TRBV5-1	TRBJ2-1	CASRERADSYNEQFF	TGCGCCAGCAGAGAGCGGGCCGACTCCTACAATGAGCAGTTCTTC
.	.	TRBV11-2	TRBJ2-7	CASSLDRYEQYF	TGTGCCAGCAGCCTAGACAGGTACGAGCAGTACTTC
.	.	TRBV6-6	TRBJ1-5	CASSRYLQGFSNQPQHF	TGTGCCAGCAGTCGATATTTACAGGGATTCAGCAATCAGCCCCAGCATTTT
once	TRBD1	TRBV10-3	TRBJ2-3	CAIRDSRKPTDTQYF	TGTGCCATCCGGGACAGCCGTAAACCCACAGATACGCAGTATTTT
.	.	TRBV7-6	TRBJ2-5	CASSDLLTGPQTQYF	TGTGCCAGCAGCGACCTCCTAACAGGGCCCCAGACCCAGTACTTC
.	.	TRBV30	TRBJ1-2	CALNRGNYGYTF	TGTGCTTTGAATAGGGGAAACTATGGCTACACCTTC
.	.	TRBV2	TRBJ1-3	CASRIDISGNTIYF	TGTGCCAGCAGGATTGACATCTCTGGAAACACCATATATTTT
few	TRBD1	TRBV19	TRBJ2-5	CASSPQGTGGGETQYF	TGTGCCAGTAGTCCACAGGGGACAGGGGGAGGAGAGACCCAGTACTTC
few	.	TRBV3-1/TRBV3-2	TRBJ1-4	CASSRDTVANEKLFF	TGTGCCAGCAGCCGAGACACGGTCGCTAATGAAAAACTGTTTTTT